The present entry profiles one T cell receptor beta chain with its context. What it binds is unknown. This specimen belongs to a study of shared clonotypes between healthy human individuals. Overall study results and limits: Among donors, clonotype sharing was expected to be affected by sequencing depth. A generally larger estimated richness was seen in naive subsets than in memory subsets.

The CDR3 sequence is 18 residues long. Germline-derived CDR1 and CDR2 are SEHNR and FQNEAQ (reference sequence). Trimming left V 2 bases short and J 1 base short, with 20 bases between. This was a deep-level run. Produced via immunoSEQ multiplex PCR; TCRdb's table is partial and in-frame only. Of more than 1.2 million clones listed, roughly 98.5% are singletons. Researchers partitioned CD4+ cells into CD45RA+ naive and CD45RA-negative memory subsets. The gene calls are TRBV7-9 and TRBJ1-1; no clear D. This sequence was found in a man younger than 40 in good health. The source material was naive CD4+ T cells sorted from blood. As for subset: CD45RA+ positively selected. Here the CDR3 DNA reads TGTGCCAGCAGCTTACTTACGGTAAAGGGTGAGAAGAACACTGAAGCTTTCTTT. Amino acid sequence: CASSLLTVKGEKNTEAFF.